This entry lists 28 T cell receptor beta chains sequenced from one sample in a study of regulatory T cells in long-lasting Graves disease. Time point reported: persistent/refractory GD, antithyroid drugs over 5 years with positive TRAb. Generation of the TCR library employed RNA extracted from PBMCs. With iRepertoire HTBI primers and Arm-PCR of CDR3 regions, TCR beta libraries were built. TCRdb re-derived calls from the multiplex PCR reads in MiXCR, one entry per CDR3 protein. Among about 450,000 distinct CDR3 sequences listed, roughly a quarter were seen once. The sequencing here drew on peripheral blood mononuclear cells (PBMCs), taken when the disease was refractory, from a patient treated with antithyroid drugs. The receptors come from a female donor with Graves disease.

This clonotype was observed many times. Possible read error: a much larger clone is one base away. The gene calls are TRBV12-3 or TRBV12-4 and TRBJ1-2; D is uncertain. This CDR3 is 13 amino acids long. The ends were cut back, 5 bases at V and 0 bases at J, with 7 bases in the middle. In DNA form, the CDR3 reads TGTGCCAGCAGTGAAGGGACTAACTATGGCTACACCTTC. Its protein product is CASSEGTNYGYTF.

The V call is TRBV19, the J call TRBJ1-2; 7 bases align to TRBD1. The germline CDR1 and CDR2 sequences are LNHDA and SQIVND (reference sequence). Trimming cost V 6 bases and J 3 bases; bases outside gene matches: 16. The CDR3 contains 17 residues. Written as DNA, the CDR3 is TGTGCCAGTAGCAGACAGGGAGGGATAAGAGTGGACTATGGCTACACCTTC. Its translation: CASSRQGGIRVDYGYTF.

This chain uses TRBV5-5 with TRBJ2-7; D is possibly TRBD1 (5 bases). The CDR3 covers 12 residues. Germline V gene lookup returns CDR1 SGHKS and CDR2 YYEKEE (reference sequence). V was pared by 4 bases and J by 7 bases, with 12 bases between. The CDR3 bases are TGTGCCAGCAGCGCCGACAGCCTAGAGCAGTACTTC. Its protein is CASSADSLEQYF.

This clonotype has a count of ten or more. This chain joins TRBV12-3 or TRBV12-4 and TRBJ2-5, with D perhaps matching TRBD2 (7 bases). This CDR3 spans 17 amino acids. Between the trimmed V and J ends, which lost 6 bases and 5 bases, there was a span of 25 bases. Here the CDR3 reads CASSPQGLNLPTETQYF. Written as DNA, the CDR3 is TGTGCCAGCAGCCCACAGGGACTAAACCTCCCCACTGAGACCCAGTACTTC.

Remarks on this clonotype: This may stem from a read error, because a much larger clone lies one nucleotide away. The rearrangement links TRBV28 to TRBJ1-1; D call uncertain. Looked up from germline, CDR1 is MDHEN and CDR2 is SYDVKM. V dropped 11 bases and J dropped 1 base, with 11 bases sitting between them. CDR3 length equals 12 residues. The CDR3 DNA reads as TGTGCCGGCCAGGCTTCGAACACTGAAGCTTTCTTT. The encoded protein is CAGQASNTEAFF.

CDR3 in amino acids: CASSLEAGVRADTQYF. CDR3 coding DNA: TGTGCCAGCAGCTTAGAAGCGGGAGTGAGGGCAGATACGCAGTATTTT. The V gene is TRBV7-3, the J gene TRBJ2-3; 8 bases are shared with TRBD2. The length of the CDR3 is 16 residues. After removal of 2 bases from V and 4 bases from J, the junction contained 8 bases not matched to a gene. Germline CDR1 and CDR2: SGHTA and FQGTGA.

This clonotype has more than one count but fewer than ten. This chain uses TRBV6-2 or TRBV6-3 with TRBJ2-7; a weak D match, TRBD1 (5 bases). This CDR3 has 14 residues. Germline lookup yields CDR1 MNHEY and CDR2 SVGEGT. The V gene lost 2 bases and the J gene lost 1 base, with 9 bases spanning the gap. The DNA for the CDR3 is TGTGCCAGCAGTTACGCCGACAGTTCCTACGAGCAGTACTTC. Translation: CASSYADSSYEQYF.

This clonotype was recorded a few times. The rearrangement joins TRBV12-3 or TRBV12-4 to TRBJ2-7, with D tentatively TRBD1 (6 bases). This CDR3 spans 13 amino acids. V lost 7 bases and J lost 2, with 12 bases in between. The CDR3, as DNA: TGTGCCAGCACCAGGGACAATACCTACGAGCAGTACTTC. It is translated as CASTRDNTYEQYF.

This clonotype was detected ten times or more. V gene TRBV6-9 combines with J gene TRBJ1-6; D gene unclear. V was pared by 3 bases and J by 5 bases, with 11 bases between. Germline V gene data show CDR1 as MNHGY and CDR2 as SVAAGI. The length of the CDR3 is 15 residues. CDR3 coding DNA: TGTGCCAGCAGTTACTCGAAGGGTCATAATTCACCCCTCCACTTT. Its translation is CASSYSKGHNSPLHF.

This clonotype has a count of ten or more. CDR3: CASSQVGRGYEQYF. As DNA, the CDR3 is TGTGCCAGCAGCCAAGTCGGGAGGGGCTACGAGCAGTACTTC. The chain combines TRBV3-1 with TRBJ2-7, with TRBD2 identical over 8 bases. Germline CDR1 reads LGHDT; CDR2 reads YNNKEL (reference sequence). V lost 1 base, J lost 3 bases, and 2 bases stayed unmatched. The CDR3 runs 14 residues.

At least ten counts were recorded for this clonotype. The J gene is TRBJ2-7, the V gene TRBV28, with 10 bases aligning to TRBD2. The germline gives CDR1 MDHEN, CDR2 SYDVKM. The CDR3 totals 15 residues. Trimming took 7 bases from V and 3 from J; bases not matched to a gene: 9. CDR3 sequence (DNA): TGTGCCAGCAATGAAGGACTAGCGGCCCACTACGAGCAGTACTTC. It is translated as CASNEGLAAHYEQYF.

The V gene is TRBV6-1, the J gene TRBJ1-5; D is ambiguous. Germline values: CDR1 MNHNS, CDR2 SASEGT. The CDR3 is made up of 13 amino acids. Trimming pared 2 bases from V and 4 bases from J, leaving 6 bases between. The CDR3: CASSEPGNQPQHF. The DNA of the CDR3 is TGTGCCAGCAGTGAACCCGGGAATCAGCCCCAGCATTTT.

This clonotype was observed a handful of times. J is TRBJ1-4 and V is TRBV4-3; D remains unclear. Germline V CDR1 and CDR2: LGHNA, YSLEER. This CDR3 region has 13 residues. Trimming took off 1 base at V and 7 bases at J, with 7 bases between the two ends. CDR3: CASSQVFGEKLFF. The CDR3 nucleotides read TGCGCCAGCAGCCAAGTTTTTGGTGAAAAACTGTTTTTT.

CDR3 nucleotides: TGTGCCAGCACCGAGGGGGTTCGGACTGAAGCTTTCTTT. It codes for CASTEGVRTEAFF. The rearrangement joins TRBV7-9 to TRBJ1-1, with D tentatively TRBD1 (6 bases). Trimming removed 7 bases from V and 5 bases from J, with 14 bases in between. The germline V gene encodes CDR1 SEHNR and CDR2 FQNEAQ (reference sequence). The CDR3 has 13 residues.

This clonotype showed up many times. V gene TRBV28 combines with J gene TRBJ2-2; no definite D call. The CDR3 covers 15 residues. Germline V CDR1 and CDR2: MDHEN, SYDVKM. V lost 1 base and J lost 4, with 10 bases in between. CDR3 residues: CASSLFRVRTGELFF. In nucleotides, the CDR3 is TGTGCCAGCAGTTTATTTAGGGTTCGCACCGGGGAGCTGTTTTTT.

This clonotype appeared many times. CDR3 protein: CASSSLAGPPTQYF. CDR3 nucleotide sequence: TGTGCCAGCAGCTCCCTCGCCGGGCCCCCCACCCAGTACTTC. The chain recombines TRBV13 with TRBJ2-5, with unresolved D. Germline assignment: CDR1 PRHDT and CDR2 FYEKMQ (reference sequence). V was shortened by 4 bases and J by 8 bases, with 17 bases between the two germline ends. The CDR3 sequence is 14 residues long.

V and J are TRBV19 and TRBJ1-5, with a possible D match to TRBD1 (5 bases). CDR3 length equals 15 residues. CDR1 and CDR2 (germline): LNHDA, SQIVND (reference sequence). V was trimmed by 4 bases and J by 2 bases, leaving 12 bases between them. The CDR3 spells CASSKWSQGNQPQHF. The CDR3 nucleotides are TGTGCCAGTAGTAAGTGGTCACAGGGCAATCAGCCCCAGCATTTT.

The chain recombines TRBV2 with TRBJ2-1; D possibly uses TRBD1 or TRBD2 (7 bases each). The V end lost 6 bases, the J end lost 7 bases, and 13 bases lay between the germline ends. Germline values: CDR1 SNHLY, CDR2 FYNNEI. This CDR3 contains 13 residues. This CDR3 is CASSDREGNEQFF. The CDR3 DNA sequence: TGTGCCAGCAGCGACAGGGAGGGAAATGAGCAGTTCTTC.

Ten or more counts support this clonotype. The chain links TRBV7-9 to TRBJ2-7; D is perhaps TRBD1 (5 bases). V lost 6 bases and J 3 bases, leaving 9 bases between the germline ends. This CDR3 spans 12 amino acids. Looked up from germline, CDR1 is SEHNR and CDR2 is FQNEAQ (reference sequence). The DNA for the CDR3 is TGTGCCAGCAGTTCAGGGAACTACGAGCAGTACTTC. This codes for CASSSGNYEQYF.

The chain couples TRBV28 to TRBJ2-7; D might be TRBD2 (6 bases). Trimming removed 5 bases at V and 5 bases at J, with 16 bases between. The CDR3 is made up of 14 amino acids. Germline V gene data show CDR1 as MDHEN and CDR2 as SYDVKM. The CDR3 DNA reads TGTGCCAGCAGTGATGGGGGAGGAGGGGACGAGCAGTACTTC. Its protein product is CASSDGGGGDEQYF. Variable domain in full (rest from reference TRBV28 and TRBJ2-7): DVKVTQSSRYLVKRTGEKVFLECVQDMDHENMFWYRQDPGLGLRLIYFSYDVKMKEKGDIPEGYSVSREKKERFSLILESASTNQTSMYLCASSDGGGGDEQYFGPGTRLTVT.

This clonotype has a handful of counts. J is TRBJ1-3 and V is TRBV28, with D unresolved. This CDR3 contains 11 residues. The germline gives CDR1 MDHEN, CDR2 SYDVKM. The V and J ends lost 5 bases and 9 bases respectively, with 8 bases between them. DNA of the CDR3: TGTGCCAGCAGTCTCAGCGCCACCATATATTTT. It is translated as CASSLSATIYF.

The chain has TRBV7-6 and TRBJ2-2, with 9 bases aligning to TRBD2. The CDR3 length is 16 residues. Germline CDR1 SGHVS, CDR2 FNYEAQ. V lost 5 bases, J lost 4 bases, and 8 bases stayed unmatched. The CDR3 is CASSRRTSVSTGELFF. The CDR3, as DNA: TGTGCCAGCAGCCGTAGGACTAGCGTGAGCACCGGGGAGCTGTTTTTT.

The chain couples TRBV7-2 to TRBJ1-4, with D possibly being TRBD1 (5 bases). Germline values: CDR1 SGHTA, CDR2 FQGNSA. The V gene lost 5 bases and the J gene lost 0 bases, with 10 bases spanning the gap. There are 15 residues in the CDR3. The CDR3 region has the DNA TGTGCCAGCAGCCAGCAGGGTGCAACTAATGAAAAACTGTTTTTT. Amino acids: CASSQQGATNEKLFF.

This clonotype was found a few times. The chain joins TRBV29-1 to TRBJ2-7; perhaps TRBD1 as D (6 bases). Germline values: CDR1 SQVTM, CDR2 ANQGSEA. The CDR3 runs to 15 residues. V dropped 2 bases and J dropped 0 bases, with 14 bases sitting between them. Written as DNA, the CDR3 is TGCAGCGTTGAATCTAATACAGGGAGCTCCTACGAGCAGTACTTC. Translated: CSVESNTGSSYEQYF.

This clonotype was detected only a few times. The genes are TRBV29-1 and TRBJ2-2; TRBD2 agrees at 9 bases. Trimming at V came to 6 bases and at J to 3 bases, leaving 8 bases not matched to a gene. The germline gives CDR1 SQVTM, CDR2 ANQGSEA. This CDR3 is 15 amino acids long. DNA of the CDR3: TGCAGCGTCGAAAGGGTAGCGGGAGACACCGGGGAGCTGTTTTTT. It yields the protein CSVERVAGDTGELFF.

This clonotype was detected only a few times. The rearrangement links TRBV4-1 to TRBJ1-1, with 7 bases that match TRBD1. CDR1 MGHRA and CDR2 YSYEKL come from the germline V gene. This CDR3 is built from 16 residues. The V segment lost 2 bases and the J segment 8 bases; nucleotides outside the gene matches: 14. The CDR3, as DNA: TGCGCCAGCAGCCAAAACTTTGGGACAGTTCAAGCCGAAGCTTTCTTT. Its protein is CASSQNFGTVQAEAFF.

V is TRBV27 and J is TRBJ2-1, with 12 bases aligning to TRBD2. In germline, CDR1 is MNHEY, CDR2 SMNVEV (reference sequence). J was trimmed by 2 bases and V by 5 bases; bases with no gene match: 7. CDR3 length: 17 amino acids. The CDR3 coding sequence is TGTGCCAGCAGTCCAACTAGACTAGCGGGAGCCTACAATGAGCAGTTCTTC. Amino acids: CASSPTRLAGAYNEQFF.

This clonotype was recorded at least ten times. V is TRBV7-8 and J is TRBJ2-7; D gene unclear. Trimming took off 1 base at V and 6 bases at J, with 10 bases between the two ends. CDR1 SGHVS and CDR2 FQNEAQ come from the germline V gene. The CDR3 covers 13 residues. In nucleotides, the CDR3 is TGTGCCAGCAGCTTAGGGGTTTTATTCGAGCAGTACTTC. Protein: CASSLGVLFEQYF.